These 12 T cell receptor beta chains were sequenced from one sample in a study of Ad26.COV2.S vaccination and SARS-CoV-2 variants. Repertoires were generated with immunoSEQ multiplex PCR, while TCRdb's copy carries only in-frame clones and drops some. The sample includes approximately 400,000 clones, about 85% seen only once; the top ten take about 3.5%. Treatment meaning: roughly 19 received Ad26.COV2.S at low or high dose, single or two shots; several received placebo; per-sample allocation not given. All samples were drawn on day 63, counting from the first vaccine or placebo injection. The sequenced sample was peripheral blood, obtained in a trial of Ad26.COV2.S vaccine versus placebo. These receptors came from a person aged 18-65 years who received the Ad26.COV2.S COVID-19 vaccine or a placebo.

The chain employs TRBV7-9 and TRBJ1-1; D gene unclear. Germline V gene data show CDR1 as SEHNR and CDR2 as FQNEAQ (reference sequence). The CDR3 spans 12 residues. The V gene lost 4 bases and the J gene lost 3 bases, with 6 bases spanning the gap. The CDR3 bases are TGTGCCAGCAGCTCCTGGGACACTGAAGCTTTCTTT. It is translated as CASSSWDTEAFF.

The chain recombines TRBV19 with TRBJ1-2, with TRBD1 matching over 8 bases. Losses at the gene ends were 5 bases for V and 5 bases for J; bases not matched to a gene: 10. The V gene's germline CDR1 is LNHDA and CDR2 SQIVND (reference sequence). This CDR3 is 15 amino acids long. The CDR3 sequence is CASSPRTGNPYGYTF. The DNA for the CDR3 is TGTGCCAGTAGTCCCAGGACAGGGAACCCTTATGGCTACACCTTC.

Remarks on this clone: One end of the junction is discordant with germline, which a read error may explain. This chain connects TRBV7-9 to TRBJ2-3; 13 bases match TRBD2. In germline, CDR1 is SEHNR, CDR2 FQNEAQ (reference sequence). This CDR3 is 19 amino acids long. DNA of the CDR3: TGTGCCAGCAGTTTAGGACTAGCGGGAGATCCTACTAGCACAGATACGCAGTATTTT. It encodes CASSLGLAGDPTSTDTQYF.

This chain uses TRBV30 with TRBJ2-4; 7 bases line up with TRBD1. J gave up 0 bases and V 3 bases, and 8 bases lay outside the gene matches. This CDR3 is built from 16 residues. CDR1 GTSNPN and CDR2 SVGIG come from the germline V gene (reference sequence). CDR3 DNA sequence: TGTGCCTGGAGAGGGGGACAGAGAATAGCCAAAAACATTCAGTACTTC. Protein: CAWRGGQRIAKNIQYF.

The chain links TRBV28 to TRBJ2-5; 10 nucleotides match TRBD1. The V and J ends lost 6 bases and 5 bases, in that order; junction bases with no gene match: 9. CDR3 length equals 15 residues. CDR1 is MDHEN, CDR2 SYDVKM, per germline. CDR3 region: CASSNWTGGAETQYF. DNA of the CDR3: TGTGCCAGCAGCAACTGGACAGGGGGTGCGGAGACCCAGTACTTC. Full variable domain (remainder filled in from reference TRBV28 and TRBJ2-5): DVKVTQSSRYLVKRTGEKVFLECVQDMDHENMFWYRQDPGLGLRLIYFSYDVKMKEKGDIPEGYSVSREKKERFSLILESASTNQTSMYLCASSNWTGGAETQYFGPGTRLLVL.

This chain links TRBV10-3 with TRBJ1-2; 8 bases match TRBD1. V dropped 8 bases and J dropped 3; count of bases not matched to a gene: 14. Germline CDR1 and CDR2: ENHRY and SYGVKD. This CDR3 has 16 amino acids. In DNA, the CDR3 is TGTGCCATCTCGGAGGGACAGGTACCGGTAGACTATGGCTACACCTTC. Translated: CAISEGQVPVDYGYTF.

The CDR3 is CASSLDPGQGSYNEQFF. The CDR3 DNA follows: TGCGCCAGCAGCTTGGACCCGGGACAGGGCTCCTACAATGAGCAGTTCTTC. This rearrangement joins TRBV5-1 to TRBJ2-1; 9 bases are a match to TRBD1. CDR1 SGHRS and CDR2 YFSETQ come from the germline V gene. V trimming: 0 bases; J trimming: 0 bases; junction bases outside the gene matches: 4. The CDR3 sequence is 17 residues long.

This clone has only a few counts. The chain carries TRBV11-2 and TRBJ2-4; the D is unclear. This CDR3 is 14 amino acids long. The V and J ends lost 5 bases and 0 bases respectively, with 8 bases between them. The germline V gene has CDR1 SGHAT and CDR2 FQNNGV. This chain's CDR3 is CASSPMIAKNIQYF. In nucleotides, the CDR3 is TGTGCCAGCAGCCCGATGATAGCCAAAAACATTCAGTACTTC.

CDR3 in DNA: TGCAGTGCAAGTAGACAGGGCGGGGACACTGAAGCTTTCTTT. Translating gives CSASRQGGDTEAFF. This chain connects TRBV20-1 to TRBJ1-1; TRBD1 matches at 7 bases. The CDR3 totals 14 residues. Germline CDR1 is DFQATT and CDR2 is SNEGSKA (reference sequence). With 6 bases clipped from V and 3 bases from J, the junction kept 10 bases outside the gene matches.

The rearrangement links TRBV5-4 to TRBJ1-1; 10 nucleotides line up with TRBD1. The CDR3 covers 15 residues. With 4 bases clipped from V and 4 bases from J, the junction kept 7 bases outside the gene matches. In germline, CDR1 is SGHNT, CDR2 YYREEE (reference sequence). The CDR3 nucleotides are TGTGCCAGCAGCCAAGGACAGGGGGGTGTCACTGAAGCTTTCTTT. It encodes CASSQGQGGVTEAFF.

V usage is TRBV5-4 and J usage is TRBJ2-1, with 7 nucleotides matching TRBD1. The CDR3 consists of 15 residues. V lost 0 bases to trimming and J lost 3 bases; unmatched junction nucleotides: 3. CDR1 and CDR2 (germline): SGHNT, YYREEE (reference sequence). The CDR3 is CASSLVQGFYNEQFF. CDR3 DNA: TGTGCCAGCAGCTTGGTACAGGGGTTCTACAATGAGCAGTTCTTC.

V is TRBV7-9 and J is TRBJ2-7, with TRBD2 matching 11 bases. The length of the CDR3 is 16 residues. Germline trimming cut 4 bases from V and 2 bases from J; bases unmatched to any gene: 7. Germline assignment: CDR1 SEHNR and CDR2 FQNEAQ (reference sequence). This chain's CDR3 is CASSSGLAVLTYEQYF. Here the CDR3 DNA reads TGTGCCAGCAGCTCGGGACTAGCGGTCCTTACCTACGAGCAGTACTTC.